Listed below are T cell receptor beta chains from one sample, sequenced in a study of T cell responses to AZD1222 COVID-19 vaccine. Libraries were prepared by immunoSEQ multiplex PCR; TCRdb keeps only in-frame clonotypes and omits some of them. Of about 140,000 clones in the sample, around 85% were seen once. The sample consisted of peripheral blood, taken on day 0 of AZD1222 vaccination. Receptors originate from an adult in good health. CDR3s include the opening cysteine and the closing phenylalanine or tryptophan. A D gene is named only where the DNA matches it firmly. Expanded clones get a size class; other rows say once, few or many, or leave the size out.

d_call j_call clone_size cdr3_length v_call cdr3_aa cdr3_nt
TRBD2 TRBJ2-7 once 12 TRBV27 CASVGTTYEQYF TGTGCCAGCGTTGGGACTACCTACGAGCAGTACTTC
- TRBJ1-6 - 16 TRBV5-1 CASSLGQTVRSSPLHF TGCGCCAGCAGCTTGGGTCAGACAGTTAGGTCTTCACCCCTCCACTTT
- TRBJ2-7 - 12 TRBV12-3/TRBV12-4 CASRGYGYEQYF TGTGCCAGCAGGGGATACGGCTACGAGCAGTACTTC
- TRBJ2-1 - 13 TRBV10-3 CAISAPVRNEQFF TGTGCCATCAGTGCGCCGGTACGGAATGAGCAGTTCTTC
TRBD2 TRBJ2-1 - 15 TRBV7-9 CASSPRLGAGSEQFF TGTGCCAGCAGCCCACGACTGGGAGCGGGGAGTGAGCAGTTCTTC
- TRBJ1-2 - 12 TRBV7-2 CASSADNYGYTF TGTGCCAGCAGCGCCGACAACTATGGCTACACCTTC
- TRBJ2-4 - 16 TRBV30 CAWSVRTLGAKNIQYF TGTGCCTGGAGTGTCAGGACCCTGGGGGCCAAAAACATTCAGTACTTC
- TRBJ2-2 - 13 TRBV3-1/TRBV3-2 CASSSEGRGELFF TGTGCCAGCTCTTCGGAGGGTCGCGGGGAGCTGTTTTTT
- TRBJ2-2 - 15 TRBV5-1 CASSPQGTDTGELFF TGCGCCAGCAGTCCCCAGGGGACCGACACCGGGGAGCTGTTTTTT
- TRBJ2-7 - 12 TRBV11-2 CASRKQAYEQYF TGTGCCAGCAGGAAGCAAGCCTACGAGCAGTACTTC
- TRBJ1-4 - 17 TRBV6-1 CASRERDSGGTNEKLFF TGTGCCAGCAGGGAACGGGACTCCGGGGGAACTAATGAAAAACTGTTTTTT
- TRBJ1-4 - 15 TRBV7-2 CASSLVWQGTEKLFF TGTGCCAGCAGCTTAGTCTGGCAGGGAACGGAAAAACTGTTTTTT
- TRBJ1-1 few 14 TRBV19 CASSTGWGNTEAFF TGTGCCAGTTCCACAGGGTGGGGTAACACTGAAGCTTTCTTT
- TRBJ2-2 - 14 TRBV29-1 CSVGGNANTGELFF TGCAGCGTTGGGGGCAACGCGAACACCGGGGAGCTGTTTTTT
- TRBJ1-4 - 14 TRBV27 CASSFQGTAEKLFF TGTGCCAGCAGTTTTCAAGGGACTGCCGAAAAACTGTTTTTT
- TRBJ1-3 few 15 TRBV6-5 CASSYEGSSGNTIYF TGTGCCAGCAGTTACGAAGGGAGCTCTGGAAACACCATATATTTT
TRBD1 TRBJ1-2 - 14 TRBV6-5 CASSYTQGDYGYTF TGTGCCAGCAGTTACACTCAGGGGGACTATGGCTACACCTTC
- TRBJ2-3 - 15 TRBV11-2 CASSFEGLSTDTQYF TGTGCCAGCAGCTTCGAGGGACTTAGCACAGATACGCAGTATTTT
- TRBJ1-4 - 11 TRBV28 CASSLTEKLFF TGTGCCAGCAGTTTAACCGAAAAACTGTTTTTT
- TRBJ1-2 - 13 TRBV7-9 CASSPPKRDGYTF TGTGCCAGCAGCCCCCCAAAGCGGGATGGCTACACCTTC
- TRBJ1-4 - 15 TRBV19 CASSTLGTGGEKLFF TGTGCCAGTAGTACACTAGGGACCGGGGGAGAAAAACTGTTTTTT
- TRBJ2-7 - 16 TRBV4-1 CASSQEPPGLPYEQYF TGCGCCAGCAGCCAAGAGCCCCCGGGACTCCCCTACGAGCAGTACTTC
- TRBJ2-1 once 14 TRBV29-1 CSGRQQNSYNEQFF TGCAGCGGGAGACAGCAGAACTCCTACAATGAGCAGTTCTTC
- TRBJ2-1 - 13 TRBV28 CASSSPGHNEQFF TGTGCCAGCAGTTCCCCGGGACACAATGAGCAGTTCTTC
- TRBJ2-5 - 13 TRBV4-1 CASSQWRGETQYF TGCGCCAGCAGCCAATGGAGGGGGGAGACCCAGTACTTC
TRBD1 TRBJ2-6 - 15 TRBV18 CASSTQGAGANVLTF TGTGCCAGCTCAACACAGGGGGCCGGGGCCAACGTCCTGACTTTC
TRBD2 TRBJ2-1 - 13 TRBV5-4 CASELAGNNEQFF TGTGCCAGTGAACTAGCGGGGAACAATGAGCAGTTCTTC
- TRBJ2-5 - 17 TRBV14 CASSQGDRWQGQETQYF TGTGCCAGCAGCCAAGGAGATCGTTGGCAGGGCCAAGAGACCCAGTACTTC
- TRBJ1-5 - 15 TRBV7-6 CASSLGGGAGQPQHF TGTGCCAGCAGCTTAGGAGGGGGGGCTGGGCAGCCCCAGCATTTT
TRBD1 TRBJ2-4 - 17 TRBV11-2 CASSSDGDRGLLDIQYF TGTGCCAGCAGCTCCGACGGGGACAGGGGGCTTTTGGACATTCAGTACTTC
- TRBJ2-5 - 14 TRBV19 CASSIPFGQETQYF TGTGCCAGTAGTATCCCTTTCGGGCAAGAGACCCAGTACTTC
TRBD1 TRBJ2-2 - 15 TRBV5-6 CASSSRTGKTGELFF TGTGCCAGCAGCTCCAGGACAGGGAAAACCGGGGAGCTGTTTTTT
TRBD1 TRBJ2-7 - 14 TRBV2 CASNAGQVSYEQYF TGTGCCAGCAATGCGGGACAGGTCTCCTACGAGCAGTACTTC
- TRBJ2-5 once 13 TRBV18 CASSPPGEETQYF TGTGCCAGCTCACCGCCAGGGGAAGAGACCCAGTACTTC
- TRBJ2-1 once 13 TRBV6-6 CASSSGTLGEQFF TGTGCCAGCAGCTCCGGGACTCTTGGTGAGCAGTTCTTC
TRBD1 TRBJ1-1 - 14 TRBV28 CASSSGQGSTEAFF TGTGCCAGCAGTTCGGGACAGGGAAGCACTGAAGCTTTCTTT
- TRBJ1-5 - 12 TRBV30 CAWREGNQPQHF TGTGCCTGGAGGGAAGGCAATCAGCCCCAGCATTTT
- TRBJ1-6 - 15 TRBV28 CASSFQIAHNSPLHF TGTGCCAGCAGTTTCCAAATAGCCCATAATTCACCCCTCCACTTT
- TRBJ1-3 - 15 TRBV7-8 CASSLVDNGGNTIYF TGTGCCAGCAGCTTAGTCGACAACGGTGGAAACACCATATATTTT
- TRBJ2-1 - 16 TRBV4-2 CASSQETRNIYNEQFF TGTGCCAGCAGCCAAGAAACCCGAAACATCTACAATGAGCAGTTCTTC
- TRBJ1-1 - 15 TRBV4-2 CASSPDPRGLVDAFF TGTGCCAGCAGCCCAGACCCCAGGGGACTAGTGGATGCTTTCTTT
TRBD1 TRBJ1-1 - 15 TRBV7-2 CASSLAGQLNTEAFF TGTGCCAGCAGCTTGGCGGGACAGTTGAACACTGAAGCTTTCTTT
- TRBJ1-1 - 14 TRBV10-2 CASLPNHLGTEAFF TGCGCCAGCCTCCCCAACCACCTGGGGACTGAAGCTTTCTTT
TRBD1 TRBJ1-4 - 15 TRBV5-4 CASSQTGGPNEKLFF TGTGCCAGCAGCCAGACAGGGGGCCCTAATGAAAAACTGTTTTTT
TRBD1 TRBJ2-7 - 15 TRBV27 CASSLDGTGGDEQYF TGTGCCAGCAGTTTAGACGGGACAGGGGGCGACGAGCAGTACTTC
- TRBJ1-6 - 11 TRBV6-1 CASSENSPLHF TGTGCCAGCAGTGAAAATTCACCCCTCCACTTT
TRBD1 TRBJ1-6 - 14 TRBV29-1 CSVRQGAGDSPLHF TGCAGCGTTCGACAGGGGGCCGGAGATTCACCCCTCCACTTT
- TRBJ2-1 - 12 TRBV7-9 CASSLAAAEQFF TGTGCCAGCAGCTTAGCGGCGGCGGAGCAGTTCTTC
- TRBJ1-1 - 14 TRBV7-9 CASSLQGGGTEAFF TGTGCCAGCAGTCTGCAGGGAGGTGGCACTGAAGCTTTCTTT
TRBD1 TRBJ2-2 - 13 TRBV19 CAIRDRNTGELFF TGTGCCATACGGGACAGAAACACCGGGGAGCTGTTTTTT
TRBD2 TRBJ2-1 - 15 TRBV6-5 CASSLAGLSYNEQFF TGTGCCAGCAGTCTAGCGGGACTCTCCTACAATGAGCAGTTCTTC
- TRBJ2-7 - 11 TRBV7-9 CASSFEYEQYF TGTGCCAGCAGCTTTGAGTACGAGCAGTACTTC